The 16 T cell receptor beta chains below all came from one sample that was sequenced in a study of T cells after yellow fever vaccination. Each CDR3 protein is one row after TCRdb ran MiXCR on the 5' RACE reads. The table shows under 200,000 distinct CDR3 sequences, with 11% occurring only once. The sample here was CD8+ T cells sorted from PBMCs, taken 15 days after the yellow fever booster vaccination. These receptors were taken from a young man who received the YFV17D yellow fever vaccine.

This clonotype showed up many times. The V and J genes are TRBV9 and TRBJ2-3; D could derive from TRBD1 or TRBD2 (5 bases each). The CDR3 sequence is 15 residues long. From germline, CDR1 is SGDLS and CDR2 YYNGEE. The V gene lost 1 base and the J gene lost 2 bases, with 11 bases spanning the gap. The CDR3, as DNA: TGTGCCAGCAGCGTATCCTGGGGGAACACAGATACGCAGTATTTT. It codes for CASSVSWGNTDTQYF. The complete variable domain, with remaining parts taken from reference TRBV9 and TRBJ2-3, reads DSGVTQTPKHLITATGQRVTLRCSPRSGDLSVYWYQQSLDQGLQFLIQYYNGEERAKGNILERFSAQQFPDLHSELNLSSLELGDSALYFCASSVSWGNTDTQYFGPGTRLTVL.

This clonotype was counted only a few times. The chain links TRBV29-1 to TRBJ2-5, with unresolved D. V was pared by 4 bases and J by 2 bases, with 11 bases between. The CDR3 sequence is 13 residues long. Per germline, CDR1 SQVTM and CDR2 ANQGSEA. CDR3 region: CSVGAAIQETQYF. The CDR3 region has the DNA TGCAGCGTTGGGGCAGCTATTCAAGAGACCCAGTACTTC.

This clonotype has a handful of counts. The CDR3 nucleotides read TGTGCCAGCAGCAGAGAATCCGGGACTCACCTTTTCTACGAGCAGTACGTC. Encoded protein: CASSRESGTHLFYEQYV. The chain has TRBV6-9 and TRBJ2-7, with D tentatively TRBD2 (6 bases). Germline V gene sequence: CDR1 MNHGY, CDR2 SVAAGI. V lost 6 bases and J lost 3, with 24 bases in between. This CDR3 has 17 residues.

In its sample, this clonotype was seen a few times. This chain joins TRBV6-1 and TRBJ1-1; D is unresolved. This CDR3 region has 13 residues. The V gene lost 4 bases and the J gene lost 1 base, with 7 bases spanning the gap. CDR1 and CDR2 from the germline V gene are MNHNS and SASEGT. The CDR3 region has the DNA TGTGCCAGCAGTGTAACCGCGAACACTGAAGCTTTCTTT. Translation: CASSVTANTEAFF.

The DNA for the CDR3 is TGTGCCTGGACGGGTATGCAGGGGGCTCCCTATTTCAGCTCCTACGAGCAGTACGTC. It is translated as CAWTGMQGAPYFSSYEQYV. The rearrangement uses TRBV30 and TRBJ2-7; 8 bases are a match to TRBD1. J lost 0 bases, V lost 4 bases, and 20 bases had no gene match. CDR1 GTSNPN and CDR2 SVGIG come from the germline V gene (reference sequence). This CDR3 comprises 19 residues.

The V and J genes are TRBV7-2 and TRBJ1-1, with D unclear. The CDR3 has 15 residues. Trimming pared 0 bases from V and 4 bases from J, leaving 12 bases between. Germline V lookup: CDR1 SGHTA, CDR2 FQGNSA. The CDR3 sequence is CASSLAQAWGTEAFF. The CDR3 nucleotides are TGTGCCAGCAGCTTAGCGCAGGCTTGGGGCACTGAAGCTTTCTTT.

This clonotype was counted a few times. The J gene is TRBJ2-1, the V gene TRBV7-2, with a possible D match to TRBD1 (6 bases). CDR1 and CDR2 (germline): SGHTA, FQGNSA. Trimming removed 5 bases from V and 3 bases from J, with 8 bases in between. This CDR3 region has 13 residues. CDR3 sequence reads: CASSGQSYNEQFF. The DNA of the CDR3 is TGTGCCAGCAGCGGACAGAGCTACAATGAGCAGTTCTTC.

The chain couples TRBV7-3 to TRBJ2-1; 11 nucleotides align to TRBD2. The CDR3 sequence is 15 residues long. The junction had 4 bases not matched to a gene; V was cut back by 4 bases and J by 5 bases. Germline lookup yields CDR1 SGHTA and CDR2 FQGTGA. The CDR3 spells CASSSSGGINNEQFF. The CDR3 DNA reads TGTGCCAGCAGCTCTAGCGGGGGGATAAACAATGAGCAGTTCTTC.

There are a few counts of this clonotype. The chain joins TRBV12-3 or TRBV12-4 to TRBJ1-5; 7 bases match TRBD1. CDR3 length equals 16 residues. Trimming cost V 3 bases and J 4 bases; bases outside gene matches: 9. CDR3 bases: TGTGCCAGCAGTTTTGACAGGGTGGCCTCTAATCAGCCCCAGCATTTT. This gives the protein CASSFDRVASNQPQHF.

The chain uses TRBV6-6 and TRBJ1-3, with no clear D. Trimming took 2 bases from V and 1 from J, leaving 6 bases between them. CDR3 length: 14 amino acids. Germline V gives CDR1 MNHNY, CDR2 SVGAGI (reference sequence). In DNA, the CDR3 is TGTGCCAGCAGTTACGAGGTTTCTGGAAACACCATATATTTT. Amino acids: CASSYEVSGNTIYF.

Judged by abundance, this clonotype is medium-sized. V and J are TRBV13 and TRBJ1-2; 9 bases agree with TRBD1. The germline CDR1 and CDR2 sequences are PRHDT and FYEKMQ (reference sequence). The J segment lost 7 bases and the V segment lost 0 bases, leaving 0 bases of the junction unmatched. The CDR3 consists of 13 residues. This CDR3 is CASSLGTGGGYTF. In DNA, the CDR3 is TGTGCCAGCAGCTTAGGGACAGGGGGTGGCTACACCTTC.

The chain is built from TRBV4-1 and TRBJ2-6; D unresolved. CDR3 length: 17 amino acids. The germline V gene encodes CDR1 MGHRA and CDR2 YSYEKL. V lost 3 bases, J lost 0 bases, and 12 bases lay in between. The CDR3 DNA follows: TGCGCCAGCAGCCACATCCCGGGTGCCTCTGGGGCCAACGTCCTGACTTTC. Protein sequence: CASSHIPGASGANVLTF.

The chain recombines TRBV7-2 with TRBJ2-1; the match to TRBD1 covers 9 bases. The CDR3 consists of 17 residues. With V trimmed by 4 bases and J by 0 bases, 7 bases remained unmatched. The germline gives CDR1 SGHTA, CDR2 FQGNSA. The CDR3 DNA follows: TGTGCCAGCAGCTACCCCTCGACAGGGGGCTCCTACAATGAGCAGTTCTTC. It yields the protein CASSYPSTGGSYNEQFF.

This clonotype was observed a few times. V usage is TRBV6-4 and J usage is TRBJ1-5, with D tentatively TRBD1 (6 bases). V lost 0 bases, J lost 2 bases, and 8 bases lay in between. The CDR3 consists of 15 residues. The germline gives CDR1 MRHNA, CDR2 SNTAGT. Here the CDR3 reads CASSDSAGGNQPQHF. DNA of the CDR3: TGTGCCAGCAGTGACTCGGCAGGGGGCAATCAGCCCCAGCATTTT.

This clonotype was counted between two and nine times. The V and J genes are TRBV7-9 and TRBJ1-2; D not certain. Between the trimmed V and J ends, which lost 0 bases and 3 bases, there was a span of 8 bases. CDR1 SEHNR and CDR2 FQNEAQ come from the germline V gene (reference sequence). The CDR3 extends over 14 amino acids. In DNA form, the CDR3 reads TGTGCCAGCAGCTTAGCGGGTGCGGACTATGGCTACACCTTC. It encodes CASSLAGADYGYTF.

The genes are TRBV3-1 and TRBJ2-3, with D possibly being TRBD1 (5 bases). V shed 1 base and J shed 3 bases, with 8 bases lying between them. CDR1 is LGHDT, CDR2 YNNKEL, per germline (reference sequence). The CDR3 sequence is 14 residues long. CDR3 sequence: CASSQAGATDTQYF. The CDR3 DNA follows: TGTGCCAGCAGCCAAGCTGGGGCAACAGATACGCAGTATTTT.